The rows below give T cell receptor beta chains drawn from one sample of a study of shared clonotypes between healthy human individuals. The method was immunoSEQ multiplex PCR; TCRdb's version includes in-frame clones alone and lacks a portion of them. The sample lists approximately 1,000,000 clones; approximately 77% were seen once. Sample: memory CD4+ T cells from PBMCs. All receptors derive from a man younger than 35 in good health. Some clones in this sample may be carry-over from other donors' samples. Both conserved end residues are part of each CDR3.

TRBV10-3	TRBJ1-5	CAITPKNQPQHF
TRBV28	TRBJ2-2	CASSSPRTLTGELFF
TRBV5-1	TRBJ2-3	CASSRAASGTSTDTQYF
TRBV28	TRBJ2-3	CAVSTGSDTQYF
TRBV7-2	TRBJ2-7	CASSFFFWGNEQYF
TRBV15	TRBJ2-7	CATSRGLQGGSYEQYF
TRBV10-1	TRBJ2-7	CASSSGGYEQYF
TRBV4-3	TRBJ2-2	CASNPGLAGDGMNTGELFF
TRBV7-9	TRBJ1-5	CASSLDGYQPQHF
TRBV19	TRBJ1-4	CASSMPEVGNEKLFF
TRBV5-1	TRBJ2-1	CASSPGTSYNEQFF
TRBV13	TRBJ1-3	CASSPETGAGNTIYF
TRBV28	TRBJ2-1	CASSSLLISGFGNEQFF
TRBV5-4	TRBJ2-4	CASSLSSGTENIQYF
TRBV5-6	TRBJ2-1	CASSLLEGSGISNEQFF
TRBV19	TRBJ1-2	CASSMLGQGQSYGYTF